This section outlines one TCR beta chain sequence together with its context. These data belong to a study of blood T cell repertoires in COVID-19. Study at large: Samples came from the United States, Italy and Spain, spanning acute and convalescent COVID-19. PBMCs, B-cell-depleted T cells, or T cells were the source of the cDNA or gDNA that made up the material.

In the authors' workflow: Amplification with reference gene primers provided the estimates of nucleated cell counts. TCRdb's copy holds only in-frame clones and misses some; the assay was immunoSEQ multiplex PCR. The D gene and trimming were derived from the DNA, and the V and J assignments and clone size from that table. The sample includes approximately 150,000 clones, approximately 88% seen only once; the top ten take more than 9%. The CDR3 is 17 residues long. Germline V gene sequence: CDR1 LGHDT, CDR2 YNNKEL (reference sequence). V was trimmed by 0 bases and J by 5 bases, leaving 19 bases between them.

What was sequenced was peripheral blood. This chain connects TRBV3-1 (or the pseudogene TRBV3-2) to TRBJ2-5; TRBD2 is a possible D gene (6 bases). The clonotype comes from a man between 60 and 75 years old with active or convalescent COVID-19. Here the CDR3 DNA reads TGTGCCAGCAGCCAAGAGGCCATTGGGGGGAACGGGGAGACCCAGTACTTC. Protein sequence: CASSQEAIGGNGETQYF.